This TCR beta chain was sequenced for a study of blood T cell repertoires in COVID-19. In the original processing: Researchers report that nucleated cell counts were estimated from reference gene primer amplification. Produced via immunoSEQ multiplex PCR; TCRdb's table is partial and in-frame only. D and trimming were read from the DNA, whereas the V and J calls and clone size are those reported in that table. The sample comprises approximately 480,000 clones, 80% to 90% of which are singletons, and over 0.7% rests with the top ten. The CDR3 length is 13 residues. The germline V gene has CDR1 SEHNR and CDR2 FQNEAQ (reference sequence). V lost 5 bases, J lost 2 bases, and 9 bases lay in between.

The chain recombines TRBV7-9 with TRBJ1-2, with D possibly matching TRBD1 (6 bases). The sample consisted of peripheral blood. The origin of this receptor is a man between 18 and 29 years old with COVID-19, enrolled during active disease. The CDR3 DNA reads TGTGCCAGCAGCCATGGACAGAACTATGGCTACACCTTC. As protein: CASSHGQNYGYTF.